A selection of T cell receptor beta chains follows, all from one sample in a study of Ad26.COV2.S vaccination and SARS-CoV-2 variants. Clones were read by immunoSEQ multiplex PCR, and TCRdb kept only the in-frame ones, dropping some. This table has some 480,000 clones, around 88% appearing once. The starting material was peripheral blood, obtained in a trial of Ad26.COV2.S vaccine versus placebo. The receptors originated from a person aged 18-65 years who received the Ad26.COV2.S COVID-19 vaccine or a placebo. Both conserved end residues are part of each CDR3. D genes are given only for firm matches. The size of a clone is reported for some rows only, either as once, few or many, or as a class for expanded clones.

>NA|TRBV19|TRBJ2-1|TRBD2
TGTGCCAGTAGTATTCGGGAGGCCCTATACAATGAGCAGTTCTTC
CASSIREALYNEQFF
>NA|TRBV7-3|TRBJ2-1|NA
TGTGCCAGCAGTGTTACCGGAGCCAATGAGCAGTTCTTC
CASSVTGANEQFF
>few|TRBV2|TRBJ1-3|NA
TGTGCCAGCAGTATAGACACCATATATTTT
CASSIDTIYF
>NA|TRBV9|TRBJ1-1|NA
TGTGCCAGCAGCCCTACCCCGAGTTGGGGGGACACTGAAGCTTTCTTT
CASSPTPSWGDTEAFF
>once|TRBV28|TRBJ1-1|NA
TGTGCCAGCAGGGAAACAGGGGAAGCTTTCTTT
CASRETGEAFF
>NA|TRBV7-9|TRBJ2-3|TRBD2
TGTGCCAGCAGCGGCAGCGGGAGAACAGATACGCAGTATTTT
CASSGSGRTDTQYF
>NA|TRBV6-1|TRBJ2-7|NA
TGTGCCAGCAGTGAAGGGGACGCGGGGCGACGTCCCCCTAGGAGTCCGTACTTC
CASSEGDAGRRPPRSPYF
>NA|TRBV27|TRBJ1-4|TRBD1
TGTGCCAGCAGCTCCTTTGGGACAGGGGGCGAAAAACTGTTTTTT
CASSSFGTGGEKLFF
>NA|TRBV6-2/TRBV6-3|TRBJ1-6|NA
TGTGCCAGCAGTTACGGCGGGGCTTCACCCCTCCACTTT
CASSYGGASPLHF
>NA|TRBV5-6|TRBJ1-1|TRBD1
TGTGCCAGCAGCCTCACCGGGACAGGGGATCCGACGTTT
CASSLTGTGDPTF
>NA|TRBV14|TRBJ2-5|NA
TGTGCCAGCAGCCTAGAGTTGCGTCAAGAGACCCAGTACTTC
CASSLELRQETQYF
>NA|TRBV4-2|TRBJ1-2|NA
TGTGCCAGCAGCCCCACCTGGGTGCAGGATGGCTACACCTTC
CASSPTWVQDGYTF
>NA|TRBV5-1|TRBJ2-5|TRBD1
TGCGCCAGCAGCTCCGGACAGGCTGAGACCCAGTACTTC
CASSSGQAETQYF
>NA|TRBV6-2/TRBV6-3|TRBJ2-7|NA
TGTGCCAGCAGCCAGTCAGGGGTGTCTTTCGAGCAGTACTTC
CASSQSGVSFEQYF
>NA|TRBV28|TRBJ1-6|NA
TGTGCCAGTCGCGGACGCAACTATAATTCACCCCTCCACTTT
CASRGRNYNSPLHF
>NA|TRBV5-1|TRBJ2-1|NA
TGCGCCAGCAGCAACGGAACAGGGTACAATGAGCAGTTCTTC
CASSNGTGYNEQFF
>few|TRBV2|TRBJ2-7|NA
TGTGCCAGCAGGAAGGACCCTCACCCCGAGCAGTACTTC
CASRKDPHPEQYF
>NA|TRBV7-8|TRBJ2-7|TRBD2
TGTGCCAGCACCTTGATGTGGGGAGGGAACGACTACGAGCAGTACTTC
CASTLMWGGNDYEQYF
>once|TRBV5-4|TRBJ2-3|TRBD2
TGTGCCAGCAGCCCCCTGGTGTCTAGCGGGAGGGGCGATACGCAGTATTTT
CASSPLVSSGRGDTQYF
>NA|TRBV15|TRBJ2-7|NA
TGTGCCACCAGCTGGCCTCCCTCCTACGAGCAGTACTTC
CATSWPPSYEQYF
>many|TRBV4-2|TRBJ2-2|TRBD1
TGTGCCAGCAGCCAAGAAATAATGGGACAGAGCACCGGGGAGCTGTTTTTT
CASSQEIMGQSTGELFF
>NA|TRBV11-3|TRBJ1-1|NA
TGTGCCAGCAGCTTATCTGGGGGCACTGAAGCTTTCTTT
CASSLSGGTEAFF
>NA|TRBV5-6|TRBJ2-7|NA
TGTGCCAGCAGCCAGGCGGGTTTTGAGCAGTACTTC
CASSQAGFEQYF
>once|TRBV9|TRBJ2-3|NA
TGTGCCAGCAGCGTCCGACAGGACTCTCCAGATACGCAGTATTTT
CASSVRQDSPDTQYF
>NA|TRBV23-1|TRBJ2-1|NA
TGCGCCAGCAGTCAAAGCAACCCCTACAATGAGCAGTTCTTC
CASSQSNPYNEQFF
>NA|TRBV5-1|TRBJ1-1|NA
TGCGCCAGCAGCTCACAGGGATCTTCTGAAGCTTTCTTT
CASSSQGSSEAFF
>NA|TRBV6-5|TRBJ2-7|NA
TGTGCCAGCAGGCCCGGGACAAGCTCCTACGAGCAGTACTTC
CASRPGTSSYEQYF
>once|TRBV30|TRBJ2-1|TRBD2
TGTGCCTGGAGTGGGACTAGTAGCTACAATGAGCAGTTCTTC
CAWSGTSSYNEQFF
>once|TRBV9|TRBJ2-2|NA
TGTGCCAGCAGCGTAGGGGTTATCGGCACCGGGGAGCTGTTTTTT
CASSVGVIGTGELFF
>NA|TRBV30|TRBJ1-4|TRBD1
TGTGCCTGGGGCACGGGACAGGTGAATGAAAAACTGTTTTTT
CAWGTGQVNEKLFF
>NA|TRBV6-5|TRBJ2-2|NA
TGTGCCAGCAGTTATTGGGGGCGTCGGAACACCGGGGAGCTGTTTTTT
CASSYWGRRNTGELFF